This T cell receptor (beta chain) was identified during a study of blood T cells in healthy people across ages. The donors, all healthy, were Caucasians living in Russia, aged roughly 6 to 100. A second roughly 7 to 12 cycle PCR used barcoded and J-beta primers. MiXCR, run by TCRdb on the 5' RACE reads, gives a single entry per CDR3 protein. Here the sample spans roughly 1,500,000 distinct CDR3 sequences, almost 35% being singletons. This clonotype has a count of ten or more. With 4 bases clipped from V and 8 bases from J, the junction kept 7 bases outside the gene matches. The CDR3 is 15 residues long. The V gene's germline CDR1 is SQVTM and CDR2 ANQGSEA.

Sequencing input: blood. The receptor was isolated from a woman in her 30s in good health. The chain uses TRBV29-1 and TRBJ2-1; 14 nucleotides align to TRBD2. For the CDR3, the DNA is TGCAGCGTTGGGACTAGCGGGGGGAATTTTTATGAGCAGTTCTTC. Translation: CSVGTSGGNFYEQFF.